These 25 T cell receptor beta chains originate from one sample sequenced in a study of T-cell reconstitution after alpha-beta-depleted transplantation in children (dated by TCRdb to 2016 to 2017). Receptor amplification or capture employed PCR. For sequencing, an Illumina HiSeq 2500 was employed. TCR libraries were prepared with molecular barcoding, using unique molecular identifiers to normalize TCRbeta repertoire quantification. TCRdb reprocessing: public reads trimmed at Q25 with fastp, clones called with MiXCR, in-frame beta chains kept. Entries are consolidated by CDR3 protein sequence, retaining the most common genes and DNA. The sample table holds some 70,000 distinct CDR3 sequences, of which roughly 4.9% were seen once. The ten most abundant clones make up 18% of the sample. This specimen's treatment or condition label, interpreted: allogeneic hematopoietic cell transplantation with graft depleted of TCRalphabeta T cells and CD19 B cells.

Source: PBMCs, mostly from graft donor cells, taken 180 days after TCRalphabeta/CD19-depleted stem cell transplant. All receptors derive from a boy under two years old who had a stem cell transplant for acute myeloid leukemia, so the T cells may come from the graft donor.

This clonotype was detected ten times or more. The gene calls are TRBV5-1 and TRBJ2-5; D not certain. CDR1 is SGHRS, CDR2 YFSETQ, per germline. The CDR3 totals 14 residues. V lost 0 bases to trimming and J lost 0 bases, with 6 bases between them. The CDR3 DNA is TGCGCCAGCAGCTTGGAAGAGTACCAAGAGACCCAGTACTTC. Its translation: CASSLEEYQETQYF.

This clonotype was seen many times. The V and J genes are TRBV7-8 and TRBJ1-1; D is unresolved. Germline CDR1 and CDR2: SGHVS and FQNEAQ. The CDR3 extends over 13 amino acids. V lost 5 bases and J lost 1, with 8 bases in between. The CDR3 bases are TGTGCCAGCAGCCAATTCAAGAACACTGAAGCTTTCTTT. Protein sequence: CASSQFKNTEAFF.

This clonotype was picked up many times. This chain uses TRBV12-3 or TRBV12-4 with TRBJ1-1; 7 bases fit TRBD1. Trimming removed 6 bases from V and 4 bases from J; junction bases left unmatched: 17. The CDR3 is made up of 17 amino acids. The DNA of the CDR3 is TGTGCCAGCAGCTCAGACAGGGAGAGGCTTTTTGGCACTGAAGCTTTCTTT. This codes for CASSSDRERLFGTEAFF.

This clonotype has a count of ten or more. The chain couples TRBV27 to TRBJ1-2; 8 positions agree with TRBD1. This CDR3 has 15 residues. Unmatched junction bases numbered 6, after V lost 6 bases and J lost 0 bases. Germline loops: CDR1 MNHEY, CDR2 SMNVEV (reference sequence). The DNA of the CDR3 is TGTGCCAGCAGGCGGCAGGGGGCGTCTAACTATGGCTACACCTTC. Amino acid sequence: CASRRQGASNYGYTF.

This clonotype has a count of ten or more. This chain uses TRBV5-4 with TRBJ1-1; D is unresolved. The V end lost 1 base, the J end lost 1 base, and 17 bases lay between the germline ends. CDR1 is SGHNT and CDR2 is YYREEE in the germline V gene (reference sequence). This CDR3 contains 17 residues. The CDR3 bases are TGTGCCAGCAGCTTGAAAGAGAAGGGATTTTGGAACACTGAAGCTTTCTTT. This sequence encodes CASSLKEKGFWNTEAFF.

V and J are TRBV20-1 and TRBJ2-1; D not certain. The CDR3 spans 10 residues. CDR1 is DFQATT and CDR2 is SNEGSKA in the germline V gene (reference sequence). Between the trimmed V and J ends, which lost 2 bases and 6 bases, there was a span of 2 bases. In DNA, the CDR3 is TGCAGTGCTAGATCCAATGAGCAGTTCTTC. It encodes CSARSNEQFF.

This clonotype was recorded many times. This rearrangement joins TRBV5-1 to TRBJ1-1; weak D call: TRBD1 (6 bases). V was pared by 4 bases and J by 1 base, with 14 bases between. This CDR3 contains 15 residues. Germline V gene lookup returns CDR1 SGHRS and CDR2 YFSETQ. The CDR3 loop reads CASSLYRVANTEAFF. CDR3 DNA: TGCGCCAGCAGCCTTTACAGGGTAGCGAACACTGAAGCTTTCTTT.

This clonotype was seen ten or more times. The V gene is TRBV5-6, the J gene TRBJ2-2, with TRBD2 matching 9 bases. J lost 3 bases, V lost 1 base, and 4 bases had no gene match. CDR1 SGHDT and CDR2 YYEEEE come from the germline V gene. The CDR3 covers 16 residues. The CDR3 nucleotides are TGTGCCAGCAGCTTGACGCCTAGCGGGGACACCGGGGAGCTGTTTTTT. This encodes CASSLTPSGDTGELFF.

In its sample, this clonotype was seen many times. The rearrangement uses TRBV11-2 and TRBJ1-1, with D possibly being TRBD1 (6 bases). Trimming cost V 7 bases and J 5 bases, with 17 bases left between them. The CDR3 consists of 14 residues. The V gene's germline CDR1 is SGHAT and CDR2 FQNNGV. The CDR3 protein is CASTPAGGRTEAFF. DNA of the CDR3: TGTGCCAGCACCCCCGCGGGGGGGCGAACTGAAGCTTTCTTT.

This clonotype has a count of ten or more. V is TRBV5-6 and J is TRBJ2-5; D is unresolved. Germline CDR1 is SGHDT and CDR2 is YYEEEE. This CDR3 is 13 amino acids long. V lost 0 bases, J lost 3 bases, and 6 bases lay in between. CDR3 protein: CASSLVIEETQYF. The DNA of the CDR3 is TGTGCCAGCAGCTTGGTGATCGAAGAGACCCAGTACTTC.

The sample holds many counts of this clonotype. The rearrangement links TRBV5-1 to TRBJ1-4; D unresolved. Germline CDR1 and CDR2: SGHRS and YFSETQ. The CDR3 length is 18 residues. V was shortened by 4 bases and J by 4 bases, with 23 bases between the two germline ends. Written as DNA, the CDR3 is TGCGCCAGCAGCAACGGGCCTCGTGGGTTGTTGGGTAATGAAAAACTGTTTTTT. Its translation is CASSNGPRGLLGNEKLFF.

This clonotype was counted many times. CDR3 sequence reads: CASSLEGGVPYEQYF. CDR3 in DNA: TGTGCCAGCAGCTTAGAAGGGGGGGTCCCCTACGAGCAGTACTTC. The J gene is TRBJ2-7, the V gene TRBV7-2; weak D call: TRBD2 (7 bases). Trimming shortened V by 1 base and J by 2 bases, and 12 bases separated the two germline ends. This CDR3 has 15 residues. Germline values: CDR1 SGHTA, CDR2 FQGNSA.

This clonotype was counted ten times or more. The V and J genes are TRBV6-1 and TRBJ1-6, with unresolved D. V lost 5 bases and J lost 10, with 21 bases in between. CDR1 MNHNS and CDR2 SASEGT come from the germline V gene. This CDR3 spans 16 amino acids. CDR3 region: CASSPPPGGVGSPLHF. CDR3 DNA sequence: TGTGCCAGCAGTCCCCCCCCAGGCGGGGTGGGCTCACCCCTCCACTTT.

This clonotype was recorded many times. The rearrangement links TRBV7-3 to TRBJ2-5, with TRBD2 matching over 8 bases. The CDR3 extends over 15 amino acids. Germline lookup yields CDR1 SGHTA and CDR2 FQGTGA. J was trimmed by 5 bases and V by 4 bases; bases with no gene match: 9. The CDR3 loop reads CASSSNAGGRETQYF. CDR3 bases: TGTGCCAGCAGCTCAAATGCGGGGGGCCGCGAGACCCAGTACTTC.

This clonotype was recorded at least ten times. The chain links TRBV24-1 to TRBJ2-7; D gene unclear. Germline lookup yields CDR1 KGHDR and CDR2 SFDVKD. V was shortened by 3 bases and J by 1 base, with 6 bases between the two germline ends. This CDR3 is built from 13 residues. The CDR3 nucleotides are TGTGCCACCAGTGATACCTCGTCCTACGAGCAGTACTTC. Protein: CATSDTSSYEQYF.

This clonotype came up many times. This rearrangement joins TRBV20-1 to TRBJ1-5, with D possibly being TRBD1 (5 bases). V dropped 6 bases and J dropped 3 bases, with 12 bases sitting between them. CDR3 length: 13 amino acids. The germline V gene has CDR1 DFQATT and CDR2 SNEGSKA (reference sequence). The CDR3 loop is CSAITGINQPQHF. DNA of the CDR3: TGCAGTGCGATCACAGGTATCAATCAGCCCCAGCATTTT.

A note on this clonotype: This may arise from a read error, as a much more abundant clone is one base away. V is TRBV5-6 and J is TRBJ2-6; perhaps D is TRBD1 or TRBD2 (6 bases each). Germline V gene sequence: CDR1 SGHDT, CDR2 YYEEEE. CDR3 size: 17 residues. The CDR3 DNA reads as TGTGCCATCAGCTTCGGCAGGGGACTCTCTGGGGCCAACGTCCTGACTTTC. Its protein is CAISFGRGLSGANVLTF. Combining the CDR3 with reference TRBV5-6 and TRBJ2-6 gives the whole variable domain DAGVTQSPTHLIKTRGQQVTLRCSPKSGHDTVSWYQQALGQGPQFIFQYYEEEERQRGNFPDRFSGHQFPNYSSELNVNALLLGDSALYLCAISFGRGLSGANVLTFGAGSRLTVL.

This clonotype was seen many times. The CDR3 sequence is CASSLKIAGSDEQYF. CDR3 coding DNA: TGCGCCAGCAGCTTGAAAATTGCGGGTTCCGACGAGCAGTACTTC. The V gene is TRBV5-1, the J gene TRBJ2-7; D perhaps matches TRBD2 (5 bases). Trimming removed 1 base from V and 5 bases from J, with 16 bases in between. CDR3 size: 15 residues. Germline lookup yields CDR1 SGHRS and CDR2 YFSETQ.

This clonotype was seen just once. One junction end disagrees with the germline gene, perhaps due to a read error. The chain is built from TRBV4-1 and TRBJ2-1; possibly TRBD1 for D (5 bases). This CDR3 comprises 15 residues. Germline V gene sequence: CDR1 MGHRA, CDR2 YSYEKL. The CDR3 nucleotides read TGTGCCATCAGCCACGTGCACCCCAGGGCCAATGAGCAGTTCTTC. It yields the protein CAISHVHPRANEQFF.

This clonotype appeared many times. The rearrangement uses TRBV5-1 and TRBJ1-5; 10 bases are shared with TRBD1. The germline V gene has CDR1 SGHRS and CDR2 YFSETQ. The CDR3 covers 15 residues. V lost 0 bases, J lost 7 bases, and 4 bases stayed unmatched. This CDR3 is CASSLVGDRGQPQHF. CDR3 bases: TGCGCCAGCAGCTTGGTAGGGGACAGGGGCCAGCCCCAGCATTTT.

CDR3: CASTEHPGQGQTQYF. The CDR3 DNA follows: TGTGCCAGCACCGAGCACCCCGGACAGGGGCAGACCCAGTACTTC. The chain employs TRBV6-1 and TRBJ2-5, with 9 positions matching TRBD1. The V gene end was trimmed by 7 bases and the J gene end by 6 bases; junction bases not matched to a gene: 12. This CDR3 contains 15 residues. Germline V lookup: CDR1 MNHNS, CDR2 SASEGT.

This clonotype was seen at least ten times. The chain has TRBV29-1 and TRBJ2-7; a possible D gene is TRBD1 (5 bases). The V gene lost 3 bases and the J gene lost 3 bases, with 9 bases spanning the gap. This CDR3 is 12 amino acids long. In germline, CDR1 is SQVTM, CDR2 ANQGSEA. CDR3 region: CSVEAGNYEQYF. CDR3 in DNA: TGCAGCGTTGAGGCAGGGAACTACGAGCAGTACTTC.

This clonotype came up many times. The chain recombines TRBV5-4 with TRBJ2-3, with D unresolved. V was clipped by 0 bases and J by 9 bases, with 11 bases between them. CDR1 and CDR2 from the germline V gene are SGHNT and YYREEE (reference sequence). This CDR3 has 13 residues. In DNA form, the CDR3 reads TGTGCCAGCAGCTTGGGCCGAAAAGACACGCAGTATTTT. Amino acid sequence: CASSLGRKDTQYF.

This clonotype was detected ten times or more. The chain uses TRBV20-1 and TRBJ1-4; perhaps TRBD1 as D (5 bases). The CDR3 has 14 residues. Germline V CDR1 and CDR2: DFQATT, SNEGSKA (reference sequence). V lost 3 bases to trimming and J lost 5 bases, with 13 bases between them. CDR3 coding DNA: TGCAGTGCTAGGAACCGGGACCTCAATGAAAAACTGTTTTTT. The encoded protein is CSARNRDLNEKLFF.

This clonotype was observed many times. The chain couples TRBV5-1 to TRBJ1-1; perhaps TRBD1 as D (6 bases). In germline, CDR1 is SGHRS, CDR2 YFSETQ. This CDR3 is 13 amino acids long. Between the trimmed V and J ends, which lost 2 bases and 5 bases, there was a span of 10 bases. The CDR3 protein is CASSFNRETEAFF. CDR3 DNA: TGCGCCAGCAGCTTCAACAGGGAGACTGAAGCTTTCTTT.